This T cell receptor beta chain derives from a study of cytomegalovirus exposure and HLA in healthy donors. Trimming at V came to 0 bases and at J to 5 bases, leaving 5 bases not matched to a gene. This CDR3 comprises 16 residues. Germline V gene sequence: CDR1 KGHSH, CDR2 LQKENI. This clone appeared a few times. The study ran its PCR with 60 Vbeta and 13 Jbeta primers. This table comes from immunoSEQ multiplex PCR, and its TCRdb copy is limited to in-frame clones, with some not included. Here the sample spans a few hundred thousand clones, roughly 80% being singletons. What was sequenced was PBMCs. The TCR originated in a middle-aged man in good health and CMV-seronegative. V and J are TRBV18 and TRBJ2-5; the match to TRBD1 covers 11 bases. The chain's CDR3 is CASSPPRTGGRETQYF. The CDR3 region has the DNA TGTGCCAGCTCACCACCTAGGACAGGGGGCCGGGAGACCCAGTACTTC.